The rows below give T cell receptor beta chains drawn from one sample of a study of blood T cell repertoires in COVID-19. Sequencing used immunoSEQ multiplex PCR; TCRdb keeps in-frame clones, though not all of them. The data contain around 190,000 clones, roughly 84% of them seen just once; the ten biggest clones take up about 12%. Sequencing used peripheral blood. Every receptor here comes from a human donor in a cohort sampled during active COVID-19. The CDR3 runs from the conserved cysteine through the conserved F or W. A D gene is named only where the DNA matches it firmly. Rows may omit the clone size; those that give it use once, few, many or a size class.

D,size,V,J,CDR3,DNA
TRBD1,few,TRBV18,TRBJ2-6,CASSQQGAGANVLTF,TGTGCCAGCTCACAACAGGGGGCTGGGGCCAACGTCCTGACTTTC
TRBD1,few,TRBV6-5,TRBJ2-3,CASSYDRETDTQYF,TGTGCCAGCAGTTACGACAGGGAGACAGATACGCAGTATTTT
-,few,TRBV18,TRBJ2-7,CASSPGGGEQYF,TGTGCCAGCTCACCTGGCGGAGGCGAGCAGTACTTC
TRBD1,-,TRBV28,TRBJ2-5,CASRRDREETQYF,TGTGCCAGCAGACGGGACAGGGAAGAGACCCAGTACTTC
-,once,TRBV4-1,TRBJ2-5,CASGRSGTQETQYF,TGCGCCAGCGGACGGAGCGGAACCCAAGAGACCCAGTACTTC
TRBD1,-,TRBV5-1,TRBJ1-1,CASSYYGTGNTEAFF,TGCGCCAGCAGCTATTACGGGACAGGGAACACTGAAGCTTTCTTT
TRBD1,-,TRBV2,TRBJ1-1,CASSGPGGRGTEAFF,TGTGCCAGCAGTGGCCCAGGGGGCCGAGGAACTGAAGCTTTCTTT
-,-,TRBV2,TRBJ1-4,CASSEFLEEKLFF,TGTGCCAGCAGTGAATTTCTTGAGGAAAAACTGTTTTTT
-,-,TRBV15,TRBJ2-1,CATSGGLSSYNEQFF,TGTGCCACCAGTGGCGGACTGAGCTCCTACAATGAGCAGTTCTTC
TRBD2,-,TRBV5-1,TRBJ2-7,CASSPGLAAAYEQYF,TGCGCCAGCAGCCCCGGACTAGCGGCAGCCTACGAGCAGTACTTC
-,-,TRBV7-2,TRBJ2-1,CASTSSVGQNNEQFF,TGTGCCAGCACCTCCTCAGTGGGACAAAACAATGAGCAGTTCTTC
-,-,TRBV7-2,TRBJ2-7,CASSRTPIPYEQYF,TGTGCCAGCAGCAGGACTCCTATACCCTACGAGCAGTACTTC
TRBD1,once,TRBV19,TRBJ2-3,CASSRGTGASDTQYF,TGTGCCAGTAGCAGGGGGACAGGGGCGTCGGATACGCAGTATTTT
TRBD1,-,TRBV6-6,TRBJ1-4,CASRPRQGDEKLFF,TGTGCCAGCAGACCAAGACAGGGGGATGAAAAACTGTTTTTT
TRBD1,-,TRBV4-1,TRBJ2-5,CASSPPGPGTGTQETQYF,TGCGCCAGCAGCCCCCCGGGCCCGGGGACAGGGACACAAGAGACCCAGTACTTC
TRBD2,-,TRBV7-8,TRBJ2-4,CASSWGGLAGAKNIQYF,TGTGCCAGCAGCTGGGGGGGACTAGCGGGAGCCAAAAACATTCAGTACTTC
TRBD2,-,TRBV27,TRBJ2-2,CASSSNYGTSGRAAGELFF,TGTGCCAGCAGTTCCAATTACGGGACTAGCGGGAGGGCCGCCGGGGAGCTGTTTTTT
TRBD2,few,TRBV28,TRBJ2-7,CASSLPQQGATSGSSYEQYF,TGTGCCAGCAGTTTGCCCCAACAGGGGGCCACTAGCGGGAGCTCCTACGAGCAGTACTTC
TRBD2,-,TRBV7-2,TRBJ2-1,CASSPRGGSTNEQFF,TGTGCCAGCAGCCCCCGCGGGGGGAGTACCAATGAGCAGTTCTTC
TRBD1,-,TRBV5-1,TRBJ1-2,CASSVGTASPSRYYGYTF,TGCGCCAGCAGCGTTGGGACAGCCTCTCCATCAAGGTATTATGGCTACACCTTC
-,-,TRBV5-1,TRBJ1-1,CASSLSGGNTEAFF,TGCGCCAGCAGCTTGTCGGGGGGGAACACTGAAGCTTTCTTT
-,-,TRBV28,TRBJ2-5,CASEPRVQETQYF,TGTGCCAGCGAGCCACGGGTCCAAGAGACCCAGTACTTC
-,-,TRBV1,TRBJ2-5,CTSRPGLSKYF,TGCACCAGCAGACCCGGACTCTCAAAGTACTTC
TRBD1,-,TRBV4-2,TRBJ2-2,CASSQEGTGGANTGELFF,TGTGCCAGCAGCCAAGAAGGGACAGGGGGCGCAAACACCGGGGAGCTGTTTTTT
TRBD1,-,TRBV19,TRBJ1-4,CASSAWPGQGIEKLFF,TGTGCCAGTAGTGCTTGGCCGGGACAGGGGATTGAAAAACTGTTTTTT
TRBD1,-,TRBV6-6,TRBJ2-6,CASSHRGSGANVLTF,TGTGCCAGCAGCCACAGGGGATCTGGGGCCAACGTCCTGACTTTC
-,-,TRBV7-6,TRBJ1-3,CASSLIAWRSSGNTIYF,TGTGCCAGCAGCTTAATAGCGTGGCGGAGCTCTGGAAACACCATATATTTT
TRBD1,-,TRBV19,TRBJ2-7,CASSKDRRDEQYF,TGTGCCAGTAGTAAGGACAGGCGGGACGAGCAGTACTTC
-,-,TRBV28,TRBJ1-5,CASSFPDQPQHF,TGTGCCAGCAGTTTCCCAGATCAGCCCCAGCATTTT